A single T cell receptor beta chain is shown here with its context. The antigen remains unidentified. These data originate in a study of shared clonotypes between healthy human individuals. Study results and limitations: Investigators expected sequencing depth to affect clonotype sharing among donors.

This CDR3 has 16 amino acids. The V end lost 4 bases, the J end lost 3 bases, and 18 bases lay between the germline ends. Germline values: CDR1 SNHLY, CDR2 FYNNEI. Naive CD8 cells lacked CD45RO and underwent positive selection for CCR7, leaving out terminally differentiated effector memory CD45RA+ cells. Libraries were prepared by immunoSEQ multiplex PCR; TCRdb keeps only in-frame clonotypes and omits some of them. This sample has roughly 2.1 million clones, with about 93% found just once. Specimen: naive CD8+ T cells from PBMCs. The chain uses TRBV2 and TRBJ1-2, with a weak D call TRBD1 (5 bases). This TCR was recovered from a man aged 18 to 30 in good health. Some clones in this sample may be carry-over from other donors' samples. DNA for the CDR3: TGTGCCAGCAGTGTTAGTCAGGGCGAACTTGACTATGGCTACACCTTC. Translating it yields CASSVSQGELDYGYTF.